This T cell receptor beta chain was obtained from a study of T cells expressing NK-cell markers. One entry per CDR3 protein, without DNA, is what TCRdb gives after re-calling the 5' RACE reads. The sample features hundreds of thousands of distinct CDR3 sequences, with roughly 5.2% in its top ten. The CDR3 loop spans 15 amino acids. Germline CDR1 MDHEN, CDR2 SYDVKM. The source material was blood T cells: a sorted CD56 or NKG2C T cell subset, CD4+ or CD8+ T cells, or bulk PBMC T cells (not recorded which). This rearrangement joins TRBV28 to TRBJ2-6; without DNA, the TCRdb call of TRBD2 cannot be checked. The clonotype comes from a man aged 18 to 69 in good health. The CDR3: CASRGGGTGANVLTF.